This paragraph reports one T cell receptor beta chain. Its antigen remains unidentified. The data were taken from a study of T cell responses to AZD1222 COVID-19 vaccine. Study conclusions and caveats: Baseline seropositivity occurred in only 5 or 6 AZD1222 recipients. In all cases, repertoires were sampled only after the peak T cell response.

Sequenced by immunoSEQ multiplex PCR; TCRdb stores in-frame clones only, minus some. The data contain 95,000 to 150,000 clones, 65% to 90% of them seen just once; the ten biggest clones take up 7.7%. The germline CDR1 and CDR2 sequences are MDHEN and SYDVKM. The V segment lost 2 bases and the J segment 6 bases; nucleotides outside the gene matches: 3. There are 14 residues in the CDR3. The sample was peripheral blood, taken on day 0 of AZD1222 vaccination. This TCR came from an adult in good health. The rearrangement links TRBV28 to TRBJ2-1, with TRBD1 identical over 8 bases. In DNA, the CDR3 is TGTGCCAGCAGTTTACCCCAGGGGGCCAATGAGCAGTTCTTC. It yields the protein CASSLPQGANEQFF.